The following is a T cell receptor beta chain sequence with its context. It lacks a known antigen. No quality values exist for individual bases; no much larger clone is one base distant. The record originates from a study of T cell responses to AZD1222 COVID-19 vaccine (dated by TCRdb to the early 2020s). Context from the whole study: AZD1222 recipients with second doses at about 4 weeks or about 12 weeks were pooled, because spike-specific TCR depth and breadth did not differ between schedules. TCR sequencing was performed for approximately 240 trial participants, of whom some 200 were given two doses of AZD1222 and approximately 26 were given two doses of MenACWY control vaccine. Trial participants were enrolled by age into 18-55, 56-69 and 70-plus year subgroups, with roughly 160, 29 and 62 TCR-sequenced participants respectively. What the authors observed across the whole study: In the small 56-69-year group, the increase in depth fell short of significance, most likely because of low power. Participants were mostly white British, with more females than males. The authors suggested clonal diversity may have been underestimated. Spike-specific TCR breadth and depth rose significantly after two AZD1222 doses compared with day 0 and with MenACWY recipients. Reportedly, almost half of the unique spike-specific TCRs recognized epitopes lying outside the regions that are mutated in the B.1.351 and B.1.1.7 variants. No day 14 peak-response samples were available, so repertoires were characterized only after the peak T cell response. The vaccine-associated CD4 TCRs covered the entire spike protein, and the dominant responses fell in regions 160-218 and 743-854. Conclusions about previously exposed vaccinees are limited, since just five or six AZD1222 recipients were seropositive for SARS-CoV-2 at baseline.

The CDR3 regions of human TCRbeta chains were analyzed by immunosequencing. The published analysis was carried out like this. TCRs in the repertoires were compared against a reference library of SARS-CoV-2-specific TCRs that had been generated with the MIRA antigen-specificity platform. Breadth meant the fraction of unique TCRs that were SARS-CoV-2-associated, whereas depth meant the fraction of total T cells that were SARS-CoV-2-associated. Using the MIRA data, each spike-specific TCR was assigned both to the spike region to which the TCR was reactive and to a CD4 or CD8 class. Log10-transformed breadth and depth values were compared by one-way ANOVA with Sidak's multiple comparisons tests. The table was pulled from immuneACCESS by TCRdb, which kept in-frame rearrangements only. Such tables lose some clones; where checked, under half of the loss comes from unresolved V genes, and the rest has no known cause. The V and J calls and clone size were taken over from that table, and D and trimming were inferred from the DNA. The sample table records roughly 100,000 clones; 91% of these occur just once. Over 40% of the sample goes to the ten largest clones.

According to the study, the label for this sample's time point signals: baseline before first vaccination. Vaccinee samples came from UK trials COV001 and COV002, including a single-blind randomized controlled phase 2/3 trial of AZD1222 (ChAdOx1 nCoV-19) in healthy adults. For TCRbeta chain sequencing, PBMC samples from trial participants were taken at day 0 and at day 28 after the second dose. The source was peripheral blood, collected on day 0 of AZD1222 vaccination. This clonotype was sampled from an adult in good health.

The nucleotide sequence is given as TGTGCCAGCAGCCAGGGGGTCTCCTACGAGCAGTACTTC. Its product reads: CASSQGVSYEQYF. Rearrangement joined TRBV14 to TRBJ2-7; the D call is tentative, TRBD1 or TRBD2, as each matches 5 bases. The junction carries 6 bases between V and J, which are trimmed by 3 bases and 0 bases respectively. From the germline V gene, CDR1 is SGHDN and CDR2 is FVKESK. Reading from cysteine to phenylalanine, the CDR3 counts 13 amino acids. Here the CDR3 DNA is all that survives: 39 bases in frame from base 1.